Following are 29 T cell receptor beta chains from one sample sequenced in a study of blood T cell repertoires in COVID-19. Sequencing used immunoSEQ multiplex PCR; TCRdb keeps in-frame clones, though not all of them. The sample comprises 200,000 to 250,000 clones, 82% of which are singletons, and approximately 7.6% rests with the top ten. Sequenced material: peripheral blood. The receptors originated from a woman older than 75 with COVID-19, enrolled during active disease.

This clone was recorded once. This chain links TRBV5-1 with TRBJ2-1; TRBD2 matches 11 bases. There are 16 residues in the CDR3. V lost 0 bases, J lost 7 bases, and 6 bases stayed unmatched. Germline CDR1 is SGHRS and CDR2 is YFSETQ. The CDR3 is CASSLVGGTSGNEQFF. CDR3 DNA: TGCGCCAGCAGCTTGGTGGGGGGGACTAGCGGAAATGAGCAGTTCTTC.

V is TRBV30 and J is TRBJ1-5, with D unresolved. CDR3 length: 14 residues. Trimming removed 0 bases at V and 10 bases at J, with 16 bases between. CDR1 and CDR2 from the germline V gene are GTSNPN and SVGIG (reference sequence). The CDR3 DNA follows: TGTGCCTGGAGTGTGAGCGGCGGTTCGATACCCCAGCATTTT. It is translated as CAWSVSGGSIPQHF.

This rearrangement joins TRBV28 to TRBJ1-2; 7 nucleotides align to TRBD1. The V and J ends lost 3 bases and 6 bases, in that order; junction bases with no gene match: 4. Per germline, CDR1 MDHEN and CDR2 SYDVKM. The CDR3 is made up of 13 amino acids. The CDR3 protein is CASSLRQGHGYTF. In nucleotides, the CDR3 is TGTGCCAGCAGTTTGAGACAGGGACATGGCTACACCTTC.

This clone appeared a few times. CDR3 sequence: CASRQGAGNTIYF. The CDR3 DNA is TGTGCCAGCAGACAGGGGGCTGGAAACACCATATATTTT. The rearrangement links TRBV3-1 (or the pseudogene TRBV3-2) to TRBJ1-3, with 8 nucleotides matching TRBD1. With V trimmed by 6 bases and J by 2 bases, 0 bases remained unmatched. The CDR3 consists of 13 residues. Germline lookup yields CDR1 LGHDT and CDR2 YNNKEL (reference sequence).

The V and J genes are TRBV3-1 (or the pseudogene TRBV3-2) and TRBJ2-1, with 7 bases lining up with TRBD1. V gave up 3 bases and J gave up 6 bases; unmatched junction bases: 5. Looked up from germline, CDR1 is LGHDT and CDR2 is YNNKEL (reference sequence). This CDR3 is built from 14 residues. The CDR3 bases are TGTGCCAGCAGCCAGTGGACAGGACCCAATGAGCAGTTCTTC. Amino acids: CASSQWTGPNEQFF.

This chain connects TRBV3-1 (or the pseudogene TRBV3-2) to TRBJ2-7; 10 bases line up with TRBD1. The CDR3 length is 14 residues. From germline, CDR1 is LGHDT and CDR2 YNNKEL (reference sequence). Trimming at V came to 4 bases and at J to 7 bases, leaving 7 bases not matched to a gene. CDR3 sequence (DNA): TGTGCCAGCAGCCCTCGACAGGGGGCGGGGGAGCAGTACTTC. It specifies CASSPRQGAGEQYF.

This clone has only one observation. The V call is TRBV6-6, the J call TRBJ2-5; 7 bases align to TRBD2. CDR3 size: 14 residues. Looked up from germline, CDR1 is MNHNY and CDR2 is SVGAGI (reference sequence). V dropped 6 bases and J dropped 1; count of bases not matched to a gene: 5. The CDR3 bases are TGTGCCAGCAGCACCCCGGGGGGCCAAGAGACCCAGTACTTC. This codes for CASSTPGGQETQYF.

The genes are TRBV10-3 and TRBJ2-5; 9 nucleotides line up with TRBD1. Germline lookup yields CDR1 ENHRY and CDR2 SYGVKD. The V gene end was trimmed by 3 bases and the J gene end by 5 bases; junction bases not matched to a gene: 4. This CDR3 spans 14 amino acids. The CDR3 protein is CAISEQGAGETQYF. The DNA of the CDR3 is TGTGCCATCAGTGAACAGGGGGCGGGTGAGACCCAGTACTTC.

CDR3 sequence (DNA): TGTGCCAGCAGCTTAGCCAAGGGACAGAAAAACGAGCAGTACTTC. Protein: CASSLAKGQKNEQYF. The chain employs TRBV7-9 and TRBJ2-7, with TRBD1 identical over 7 bases. Germline lookup yields CDR1 SEHNR and CDR2 FQNEAQ (reference sequence). Germline trimming cut 0 bases from V and 5 bases from J; bases unmatched to any gene: 7. This CDR3 has 15 residues.

The chain is built from TRBV18 and TRBJ2-5; possibly TRBD2 for D (5 bases). This CDR3 has 13 amino acids. CDR1 and CDR2 from the germline V gene are KGHSH and LQKENI. The V end was cut by 4 bases, the J end by 2 bases, with 8 bases between. The CDR3 is CASSRTVQETQYF. CDR3 nucleotide sequence: TGTGCCAGCTCACGGACTGTTCAAGAGACCCAGTACTTC.

Comments on this clone: Other DNA sequences in the sample encode the same CDR3. The V gene is TRBV18, the J gene TRBJ1-5, with no clear D. The CDR3 consists of 13 residues. Trimming shortened V by 2 bases and J by 2 bases, and 4 bases separated the two germline ends. Germline CDR1 reads KGHSH; CDR2 reads LQKENI. CDR3 bases: TGTGCCAGCTCACCAGGAGGCAATCAGCCCCAGCATTTT. This gives the protein CASSPGGNQPQHF.

V gene TRBV3-1 (or the pseudogene TRBV3-2) combines with J gene TRBJ1-4, with a tentative D call TRBD1 (5 bases). V was trimmed by 3 bases and J by 8 bases, leaving 13 bases between them. This CDR3 region has 14 residues. Germline-derived CDR1 and CDR2 are LGHDT and YNNKEL (reference sequence). Here the CDR3 DNA reads TGTGCCAGCAGCCACCCAGGGAGGGAGGAAAAACTGTTTTTT. It specifies CASSHPGREEKLFF.

The rearrangement uses TRBV5-1 and TRBJ2-2, with D unresolved. CDR1 and CDR2 (germline): SGHRS, YFSETQ. This CDR3 is built from 12 residues. The V and J ends lost 1 base and 5 bases respectively, with 3 bases between them. DNA for the CDR3: TGCGCCAGCAGCTTGTCAACCGGGGAGCTGTTTTTT. Its protein product is CASSLSTGELFF.

J is TRBJ2-7 and V is TRBV20-1, with 8 bases that match TRBD1. The ends lost 3 bases at V and 4 bases at J; junction bases unmatched: 5. CDR3 length: 13 amino acids. Germline V CDR1 and CDR2: DFQATT, SNEGSKA (reference sequence). In DNA form, the CDR3 reads TGCAGTGCTAGTGTGACAGGGGTTTACGAGCAGTACTTC. Protein sequence: CSASVTGVYEQYF.

This clone has just one count. The chain links TRBV29-1 to TRBJ1-2; 8 nucleotides match TRBD1. Germline CDR1 and CDR2: SQVTM and ANQGSEA. This CDR3 comprises 18 residues. Germline trimming cut 3 bases from V and 2 bases from J; bases unmatched to any gene: 17. The CDR3 DNA is TGCAGCGTTGACCGGAATCAGCAGGGGGCGAGTCCCAACTATGGCTACACCTTC. Its protein is CSVDRNQQGASPNYGYTF.

CDR3 nucleotide sequence: TGTGCCAGCAGTAACAGGGGTGACTATGGCTACACCTTC. As protein: CASSNRGDYGYTF. This chain links TRBV12-3 or TRBV12-4 with TRBJ1-2; 7 nucleotides match TRBD1. This CDR3 spans 13 amino acids. The ends lost 5 bases at V and 3 bases at J; junction bases unmatched: 3.

The chain is built from TRBV28 and TRBJ1-1, with 7 bases matching TRBD1. CDR1 MDHEN and CDR2 SYDVKM come from the germline V gene. The V segment lost 9 bases and the J segment 3 bases; nucleotides outside the gene matches: 10. The CDR3 is 14 residues long. As DNA, the CDR3 is TGTGCCAGTATCATGGACAGGACCCACACTGAAGCTTTCTTT. Amino acid sequence: CASIMDRTHTEAFF.

The V gene is TRBV19, the J gene TRBJ1-5, with D uncertain. Germline V gives CDR1 LNHDA, CDR2 SQIVND (reference sequence). Trimming removed 3 bases from V and 0 bases from J, with 6 bases in between. This CDR3 contains 14 residues. CDR3 residues: CASSIGLSNQPQHF. Here the CDR3 DNA reads TGTGCCAGTAGTATTGGGCTTAGCAATCAGCCCCAGCATTTT.

V and J are TRBV5-1 and TRBJ2-2; 11 bases are a match to TRBD2. This CDR3 is built from 15 residues. The V gene's germline CDR1 is SGHRS and CDR2 YFSETQ. With 3 bases clipped from V and 7 bases from J, the junction kept 5 bases outside the gene matches. In DNA, the CDR3 is TGCGCCAGCAGCTCTCTTAGCGGGAGGGACGGGGAGCTGTTTTTT. Translating gives CASSSLSGRDGELFF.

This chain links TRBV18 with TRBJ2-2; possibly TRBD1 for D (6 bases). Trimming removed 1 base at V and 4 bases at J, with 10 bases between. The CDR3 is made up of 15 amino acids. Germline V gives CDR1 KGHSH, CDR2 LQKENI. The CDR3 reads CASSPREGGTGELFF. CDR3 DNA sequence: TGTGCCAGCTCACCACGGGAAGGGGGCACCGGGGAGCTGTTTTTT. Filled out from reference TRBV18 and TRBJ2-2, the complete variable domain reads NAGVMQNPRHLVRRRGQEARLRCSPMKGHSHVYWYRQLPEEGLKFMVYLQKENIIDESGMPKERFSAEFPKEGPSILRIQQVVRGDSAAYFCASSPREGGTGELFFGEGSRLTVL.

The chain links TRBV6-5 to TRBJ1-1, with a tentative D call TRBD1 (5 bases). The length of the CDR3 is 15 residues. Germline CDR1 reads MNHEY; CDR2 reads SVGAGI. The ends were cut back, 6 bases at V and 4 bases at J, with 18 bases in the middle. CDR3 sequence reads: CASRLPGGATTEAFF. In DNA, the CDR3 is TGTGCCAGCAGGCTCCCTGGAGGGGCGACCACTGAAGCTTTCTTT.

This chain uses TRBV5-1 with TRBJ1-3; D is unclear. The CDR3 is 14 residues long. Trimming stripped 3 bases from V and 3 bases from J, with 10 bases between. Germline V gene data show CDR1 as SGHRS and CDR2 as YFSETQ. CDR3: CASSSESGGNTIYF. The CDR3 nucleotides are TGCGCCAGCAGCTCCGAATCAGGTGGAAACACCATATATTTT.

This clone was seen a single time. The chain combines TRBV5-1 with TRBJ1-1, with D unresolved. The CDR3 extends over 16 amino acids. Germline V gene data show CDR1 as SGHRS and CDR2 as YFSETQ. Trimming removed 1 base at V and 3 bases at J, with 16 bases between. DNA of the CDR3: TGCGCCAGCAGCTTGACTCCAGCGGTTCAGGACACTGAAGCTTTCTTT. It is translated as CASSLTPAVQDTEAFF.

The genes are TRBV2 and TRBJ1-6; possible D gene TRBD1, 5 bases. Trimming took off 4 bases at V and 4 bases at J, with 8 bases between the two ends. This CDR3 has 14 amino acids. CDR1 and CDR2 from the germline V gene are SNHLY and FYNNEI. CDR3 coding DNA: TGTGCCAGCAGTGTTGGGGGGTATAATTCACCCCTCCACTTT. Residues: CASSVGGYNSPLHF.

The rearrangement joins TRBV7-3 to TRBJ1-3, with a weak D call TRBD1 (6 bases). This CDR3 contains 15 residues. In germline, CDR1 is SGHTA, CDR2 FQGTGA. Trimming shortened V by 2 bases and J by 4 bases, and 12 bases separated the two germline ends. In nucleotides, the CDR3 is TGTGCCAGCAGCTTAGACTCTGGGGGCGGAAACACCATATATTTT. Translated, it gives CASSLDSGGGNTIYF.

This clone has only one observation. V is TRBV5-1 and J is TRBJ1-1; tentative D call: TRBD1 (6 bases). This CDR3 is 15 amino acids long. The ends were cut back, 0 bases at V and 2 bases at J, with 11 bases in the middle. From germline, CDR1 is SGHRS and CDR2 YFSETQ. The CDR3 protein is CASSLGTAYNTEAFF. CDR3 nucleotides: TGCGCCAGCAGCTTGGGGACAGCCTATAACACTGAAGCTTTCTTT.

The chain has TRBV29-1 and TRBJ2-5; D uncertain. CDR3 length: 10 residues. From germline, CDR1 is SQVTM and CDR2 ANQGSEA. The germline V and J ends were trimmed by 7 bases and 3 bases, with 6 bases remaining between them. The CDR3 loop is CSGGKETQYF. The CDR3 DNA sequence: TGCAGCGGGGGTAAAGAGACCCAGTACTTC.

V usage is TRBV18 and J usage is TRBJ2-6, with D hard to call. CDR1 is KGHSH and CDR2 is LQKENI in the germline V gene. The CDR3 runs 17 residues. V was shortened by 3 bases and J by 0 bases, with 12 bases between the two germline ends. CDR3: CASSPMADISGANVLTF. The CDR3 DNA is TGTGCCAGCTCACCTATGGCAGACATCTCTGGGGCCAACGTCCTGACTTTC.

The chain combines TRBV6-6 with TRBJ1-5; unclear D gene. V lost 6 bases, J lost 2 bases, and 14 bases lay in between. The CDR3 sequence is 15 residues long. Germline V CDR1 and CDR2: MNHNY, SVGAGI (reference sequence). The CDR3 DNA sequence: TGTGCCAGCAGACGACGGGGAATGGGCAATCAGCCCCAGCATTTT. Encoded protein: CASRRRGMGNQPQHF.